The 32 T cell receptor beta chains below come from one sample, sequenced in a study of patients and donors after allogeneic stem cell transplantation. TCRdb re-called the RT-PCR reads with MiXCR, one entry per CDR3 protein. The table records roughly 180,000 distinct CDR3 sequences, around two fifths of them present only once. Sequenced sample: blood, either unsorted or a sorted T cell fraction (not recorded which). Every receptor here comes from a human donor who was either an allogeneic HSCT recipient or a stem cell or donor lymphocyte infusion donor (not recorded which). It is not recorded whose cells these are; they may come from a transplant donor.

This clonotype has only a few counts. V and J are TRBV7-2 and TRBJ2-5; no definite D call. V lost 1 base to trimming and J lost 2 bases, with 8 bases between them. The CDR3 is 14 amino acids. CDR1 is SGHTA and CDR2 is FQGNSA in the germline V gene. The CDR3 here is CASSLEVGQETQYF. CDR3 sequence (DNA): TGTGCCAGCAGCTTAGAGGTGGGACAAGAGACCCAGTACTTC.

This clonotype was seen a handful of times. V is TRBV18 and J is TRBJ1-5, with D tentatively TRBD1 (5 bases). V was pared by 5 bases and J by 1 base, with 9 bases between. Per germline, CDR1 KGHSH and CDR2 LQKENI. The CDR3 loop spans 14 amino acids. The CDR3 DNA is TGTGCCAGCTCAGGGGACGGAAGCAATCAGCCCCAGCATTTT. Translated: CASSGDGSNQPQHF.

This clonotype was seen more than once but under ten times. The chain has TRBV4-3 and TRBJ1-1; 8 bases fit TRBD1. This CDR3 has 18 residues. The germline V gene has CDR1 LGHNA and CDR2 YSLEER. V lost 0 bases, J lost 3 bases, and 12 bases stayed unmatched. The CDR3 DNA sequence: TGCGCCAGCAGCCAAGATCGGCCAGGGGGCGGATTTTACACTGAAGCTTTCTTT. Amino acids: CASSQDRPGGGFYTEAFF.

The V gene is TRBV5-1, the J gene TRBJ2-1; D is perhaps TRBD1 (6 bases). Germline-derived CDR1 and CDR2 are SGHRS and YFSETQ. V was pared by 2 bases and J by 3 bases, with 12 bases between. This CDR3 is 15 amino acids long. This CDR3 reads CASSLQGMFYNEQFF. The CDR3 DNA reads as TGCGCCAGCAGCTTACAGGGTATGTTCTACAATGAGCAGTTCTTC.

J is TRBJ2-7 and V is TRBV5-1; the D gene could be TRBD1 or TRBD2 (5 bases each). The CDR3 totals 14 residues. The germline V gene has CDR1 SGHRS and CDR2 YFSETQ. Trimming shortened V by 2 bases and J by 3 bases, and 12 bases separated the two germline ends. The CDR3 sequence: CASSFRDGGYEQYF. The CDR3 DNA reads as TGCGCCAGCAGCTTCAGGGATGGGGGCTACGAGCAGTACTTC.

CDR3 region: CASSVGGSQETQYF. The CDR3, as DNA: TGTGCCAGCAGCGTAGGGGGGAGTCAAGAGACCCAGTACTTC. The gene calls are TRBV9 and TRBJ2-5, with D perhaps being TRBD1 or TRBD2 (5 bases each). The CDR3 has 14 residues. V gave up 0 bases and J gave up 2 bases, with 8 bases separating them. CDR1 and CDR2 from the germline V gene are SGDLS and YYNGEE. The full variable domain, in which reference TRBV9 and TRBJ2-5 provide the parts outside the CDR3, is DSGVTQTPKHLITATGQRVTLRCSPRSGDLSVYWYQQSLDQGLQFLIQYYNGEERAKGNILERFSAQQFPDLHSELNLSSLELGDSALYFCASSVGGSQETQYFGPGTRLLVL.

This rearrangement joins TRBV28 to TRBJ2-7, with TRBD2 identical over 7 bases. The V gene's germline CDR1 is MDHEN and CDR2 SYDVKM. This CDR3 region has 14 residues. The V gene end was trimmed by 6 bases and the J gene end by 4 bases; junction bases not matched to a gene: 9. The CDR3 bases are TGTGCCAGCAGGAAACTAGCGATTACGTACGAGCAGTACTTC. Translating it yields CASRKLAITYEQYF.

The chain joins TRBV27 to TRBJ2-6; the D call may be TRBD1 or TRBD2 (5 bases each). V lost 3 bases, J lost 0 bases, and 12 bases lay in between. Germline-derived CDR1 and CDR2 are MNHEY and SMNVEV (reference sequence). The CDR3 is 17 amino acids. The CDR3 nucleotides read TGTGCCAGCAGTTTGGGACGGATACACTCTGGGGCCAACGTCCTGACTTTC. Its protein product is CASSLGRIHSGANVLTF.

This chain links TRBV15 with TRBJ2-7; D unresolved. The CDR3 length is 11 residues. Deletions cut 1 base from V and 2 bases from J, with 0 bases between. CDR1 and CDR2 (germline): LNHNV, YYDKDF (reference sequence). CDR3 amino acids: CATSRAYEQYF. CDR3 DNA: TGTGCCACCAGCAGAGCCTACGAGCAGTACTTC. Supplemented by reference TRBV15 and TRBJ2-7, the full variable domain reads DAMVIQNPRYQVTQFGKPVTLSCSQTLNHNVMYWYQQKSSQAPKLLFHYYDKDFNNEADTPDNFQSRRPNTSFCFLDIRSPGLGDTAMYLCATSRAYEQYFGPGTRLTVT.

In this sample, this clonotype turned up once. The CDR3 loop reads CASSVSTTGVYEQYF. The DNA for the CDR3 is TGTGCCAGCAGTGTAAGCACGACAGGGGTGTACGAGCAGTACTTC. The chain uses TRBV6-1 and TRBJ2-7; 8 bases fit TRBD1. The CDR3 has 15 amino acids. V lost 4 bases and J lost 4; bases outside the gene matches: 9. The germline V gene has CDR1 MNHNS and CDR2 SASEGT.

The CDR3 protein is CASSEFNQVNNSPLHF. The DNA of the CDR3 is TGTGCCAGCAGTGAATTTAACCAGGTCAATAATTCACCCCTCCACTTT. The J gene is TRBJ1-6, the V gene TRBV25-1; D is unclear. Germline V gene data show CDR1 as MGHDK and CDR2 as SYGVNS. The CDR3 extends over 16 amino acids. V lost 1 base, J lost 5 bases, and 12 bases lay in between.

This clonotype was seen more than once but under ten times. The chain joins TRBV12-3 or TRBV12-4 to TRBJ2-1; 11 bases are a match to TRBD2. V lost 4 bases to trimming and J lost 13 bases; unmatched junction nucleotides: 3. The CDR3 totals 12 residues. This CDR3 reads CASSSGLAEQFF. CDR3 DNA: TGTGCCAGCAGTTCGGGACTAGCGGAACAGTTCTTC.

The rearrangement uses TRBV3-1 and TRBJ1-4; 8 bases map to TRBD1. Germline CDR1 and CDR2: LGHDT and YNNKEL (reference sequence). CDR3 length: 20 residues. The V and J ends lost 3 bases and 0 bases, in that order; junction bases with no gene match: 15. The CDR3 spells CASSHSGQGQISATNEKLFF. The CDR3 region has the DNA TGTGCCAGCAGCCACAGCGGACAGGGTCAGATTTCTGCAACTAATGAAAAACTGTTTTTT.

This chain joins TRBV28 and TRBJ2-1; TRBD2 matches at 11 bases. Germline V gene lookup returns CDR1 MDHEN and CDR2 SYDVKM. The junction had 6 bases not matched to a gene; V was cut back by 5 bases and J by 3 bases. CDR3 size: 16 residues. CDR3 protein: CASSSSGRAIYNEQFF. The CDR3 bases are TGTGCCAGCAGTAGTAGCGGGAGGGCCATCTACAATGAGCAGTTCTTC.

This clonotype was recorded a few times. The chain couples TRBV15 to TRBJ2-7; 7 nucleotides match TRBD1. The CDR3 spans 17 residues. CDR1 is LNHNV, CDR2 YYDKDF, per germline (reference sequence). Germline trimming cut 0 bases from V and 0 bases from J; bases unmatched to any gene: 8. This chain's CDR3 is CATSRDLGTVSSYEQYF. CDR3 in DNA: TGTGCCACCAGCAGAGACCTAGGGACAGTAAGCTCCTACGAGCAGTACTTC.

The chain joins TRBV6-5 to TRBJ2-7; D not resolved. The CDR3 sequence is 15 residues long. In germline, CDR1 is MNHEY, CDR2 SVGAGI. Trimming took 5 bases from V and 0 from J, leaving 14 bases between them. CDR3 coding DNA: TGTGCCAGCAGTAACATCGACCCTAGCTCCTACGAGCAGTACTTC. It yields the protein CASSNIDPSSYEQYF.

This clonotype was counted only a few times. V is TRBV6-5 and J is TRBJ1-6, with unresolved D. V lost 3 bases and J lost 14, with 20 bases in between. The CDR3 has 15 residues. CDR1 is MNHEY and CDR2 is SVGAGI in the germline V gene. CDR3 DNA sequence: TGTGCCAGCAGTTATGACCCGGGGAGGTATTTAACCCTCCACTTT. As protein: CASSYDPGRYLTLHF.

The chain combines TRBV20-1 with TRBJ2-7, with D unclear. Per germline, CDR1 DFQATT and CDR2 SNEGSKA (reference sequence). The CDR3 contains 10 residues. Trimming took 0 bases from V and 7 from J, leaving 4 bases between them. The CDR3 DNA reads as TGCAGTGCTAGAGATGGGGAGCAGTACTTC. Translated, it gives CSARDGEQYF.

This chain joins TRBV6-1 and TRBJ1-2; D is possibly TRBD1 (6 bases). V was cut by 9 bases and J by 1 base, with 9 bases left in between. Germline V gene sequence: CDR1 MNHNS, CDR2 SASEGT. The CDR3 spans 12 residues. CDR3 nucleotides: TGTGCCAGTGGACAGCGTAACTATGGCTACACCTTC. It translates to CASGQRNYGYTF.

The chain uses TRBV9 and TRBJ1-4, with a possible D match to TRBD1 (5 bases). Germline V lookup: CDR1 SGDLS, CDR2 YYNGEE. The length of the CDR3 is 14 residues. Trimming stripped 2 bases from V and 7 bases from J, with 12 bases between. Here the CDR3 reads CASSVGHGGEKLFF. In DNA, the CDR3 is TGTGCCAGCAGCGTCGGGCATGGGGGTGAAAAACTGTTTTTT.

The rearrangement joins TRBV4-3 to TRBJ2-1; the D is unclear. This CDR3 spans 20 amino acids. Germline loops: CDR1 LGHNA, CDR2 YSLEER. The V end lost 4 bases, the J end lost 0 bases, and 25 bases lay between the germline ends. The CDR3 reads CASSPNTARLPPSSYNEQFF. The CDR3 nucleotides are TGCGCCAGCAGCCCGAACACCGCTCGTTTACCGCCGAGCTCCTACAATGAGCAGTTCTTC.

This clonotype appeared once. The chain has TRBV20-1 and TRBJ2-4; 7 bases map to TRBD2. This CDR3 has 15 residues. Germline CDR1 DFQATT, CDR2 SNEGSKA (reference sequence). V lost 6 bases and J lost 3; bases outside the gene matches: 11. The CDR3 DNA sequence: TGCAGTGCCCTCTCGCCGACTAGCAACAAAAACATTCAGTACTTC. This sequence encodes CSALSPTSNKNIQYF.

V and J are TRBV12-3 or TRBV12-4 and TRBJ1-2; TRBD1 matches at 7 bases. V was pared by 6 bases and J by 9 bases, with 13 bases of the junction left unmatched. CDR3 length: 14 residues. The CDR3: CASSNPGQTASYTF. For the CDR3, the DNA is TGTGCCAGCAGCAACCCGGGACAGACGGCCAGCTACACCTTC.

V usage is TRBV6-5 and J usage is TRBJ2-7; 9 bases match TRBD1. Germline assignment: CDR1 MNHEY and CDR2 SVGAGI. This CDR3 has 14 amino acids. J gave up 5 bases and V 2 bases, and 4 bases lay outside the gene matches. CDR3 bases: TGTGCCAGCAGTTACGGGGGGACAGGGAACGAGCAGTACTTC. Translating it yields CASSYGGTGNEQYF.

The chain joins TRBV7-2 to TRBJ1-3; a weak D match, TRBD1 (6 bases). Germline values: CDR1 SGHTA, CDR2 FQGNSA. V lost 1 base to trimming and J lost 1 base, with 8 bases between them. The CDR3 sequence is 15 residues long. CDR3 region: CASSLVRGSGNTIYF. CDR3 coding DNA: TGTGCCAGCAGCTTAGTGAGGGGGTCTGGAAACACCATATATTTT.

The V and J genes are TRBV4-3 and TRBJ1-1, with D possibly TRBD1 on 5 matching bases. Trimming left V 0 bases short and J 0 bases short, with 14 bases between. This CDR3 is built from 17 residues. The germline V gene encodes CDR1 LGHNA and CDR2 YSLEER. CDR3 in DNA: TGCGCCAGCAGCCAAGACAATGGGACGGCGATGAACACTGAAGCTTTCTTT. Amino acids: CASSQDNGTAMNTEAFF.

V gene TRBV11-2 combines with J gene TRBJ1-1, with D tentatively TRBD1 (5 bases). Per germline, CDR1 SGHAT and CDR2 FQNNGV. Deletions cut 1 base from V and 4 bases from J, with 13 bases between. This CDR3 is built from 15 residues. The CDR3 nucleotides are TGTGCCAGCAGCTTAGCAGGACAATTGTCCACTGAAGCTTTCTTT. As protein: CASSLAGQLSTEAFF.

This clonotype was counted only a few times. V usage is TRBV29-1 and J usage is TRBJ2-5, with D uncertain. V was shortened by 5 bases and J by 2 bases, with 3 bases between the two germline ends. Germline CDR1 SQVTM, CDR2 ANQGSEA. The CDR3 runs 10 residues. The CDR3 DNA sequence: TGCAGCGTTATGCAAGAGACCCAGTACTTC. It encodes CSVMQETQYF.

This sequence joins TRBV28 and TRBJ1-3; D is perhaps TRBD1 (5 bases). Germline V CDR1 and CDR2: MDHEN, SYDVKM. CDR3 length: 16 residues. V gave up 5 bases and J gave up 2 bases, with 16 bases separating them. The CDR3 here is CASSGQQRGAGNTIYF. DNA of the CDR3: TGTGCCAGCAGTGGCCAACAGCGGGGGGCTGGAAACACCATATATTTT.

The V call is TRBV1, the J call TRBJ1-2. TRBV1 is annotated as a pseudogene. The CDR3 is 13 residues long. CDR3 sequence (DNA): TGCACCAGCAGCCAAGATGAGGGTTATGGCTACACCTTC. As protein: CTSSQDEGYGYTF.

CDR3 DNA: TGTGCCAGCAGGGCCTACACCGGGGAGCTGTTTTTT. Encoded protein: CASRAYTGELFF. This chain uses TRBV27 with TRBJ2-2; D ambiguous. The V end was cut by 6 bases, the J end by 3 bases, with 5 bases between. The CDR3 length is 12 residues. CDR1 is MNHEY and CDR2 is SMNVEV in the germline V gene (reference sequence).

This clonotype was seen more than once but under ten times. In nucleotides, the CDR3 is TGTGCCTGGAGTGTCGGGGACTTTGGAAACACCATATATTTT. This gives the protein CAWSVGDFGNTIYF. V and J are TRBV30 and TRBJ1-3, with TRBD1 as a possible D gene (5 bases). Deletions cut 0 bases from V and 3 bases from J, with 9 bases between. This CDR3 has 14 amino acids. The germline V gene encodes CDR1 GTSNPN and CDR2 SVGIG (reference sequence).